The clone carrying this TCR beta chain was counted between two and nine times. Germline trimming cut 0 bases from V and 4 bases from J; bases unmatched to any gene: 6. CDR1 and CDR2 from the germline V gene are SGHRS and YFSETQ. The length of the CDR3 is 16 residues. This entry is derived from a study of T-cell reconstitution after alpha-beta-depleted transplantation in children. A TCRbeta library incorporating unique molecular identifiers was prepared. TCRdb reprocessed the PCR reads with MiXCR, giving one entry per CDR3 protein. This table has about 360,000 distinct CDR3 sequences, approximately 12% appearing once.

This TCR was recovered from a human donor who donated a stem cell graft to a child with Fanconi anemia. The chain combines TRBV5-1 with TRBJ2-3, with 9 bases identical to TRBD2. The sequencing used PBMCs, collected from the stem cell graft. CDR3 nucleotides: TGCGCCAGCAGCTTGGCCGCTAGCGGGGACCCAGATACGCAGTATTTT. Encoded protein: CASSLAASGDPDTQYF.